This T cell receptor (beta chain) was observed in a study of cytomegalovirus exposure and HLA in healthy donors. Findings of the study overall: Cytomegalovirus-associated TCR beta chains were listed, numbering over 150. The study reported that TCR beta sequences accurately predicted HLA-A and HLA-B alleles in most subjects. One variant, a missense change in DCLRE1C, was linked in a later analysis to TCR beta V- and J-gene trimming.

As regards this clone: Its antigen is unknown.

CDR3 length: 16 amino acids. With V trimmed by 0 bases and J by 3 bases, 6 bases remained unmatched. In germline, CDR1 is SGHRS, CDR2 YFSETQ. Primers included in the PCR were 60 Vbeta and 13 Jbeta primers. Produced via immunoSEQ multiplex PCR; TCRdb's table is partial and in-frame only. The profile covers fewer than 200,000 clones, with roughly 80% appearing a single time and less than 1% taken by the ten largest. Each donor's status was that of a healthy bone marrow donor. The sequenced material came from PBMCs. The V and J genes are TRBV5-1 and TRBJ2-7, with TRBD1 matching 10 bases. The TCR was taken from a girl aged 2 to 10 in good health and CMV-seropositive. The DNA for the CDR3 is TGCGCCAGCAGCTTGGCCACCGGGACAGGGGACTACGAGCAGTACTTC. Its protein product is CASSLATGTGDYEQYF.